These 5 T cell receptor beta chains share one sample of origin, sequenced in a study of T cells in tuberculosis. Libraries were prepared by immunoSEQ multiplex PCR; TCRdb keeps only in-frame clonotypes and omits some of them. The table has approximately 46,000 clones, 90% to 95% seen once. Time point of the sample: new active TB diagnosis, blood taken before or within 7 days of starting treatment. Sequencing was performed on PBMCs, taken at tuberculosis diagnosis. These receptors all come from an adult with tuberculosis.

The J gene is TRBJ2-2, the V gene TRBV7-2; 10 bases line up with TRBD2. CDR1 is SGHTA and CDR2 is FQGNSA in the germline V gene. The CDR3 contains 15 residues. J lost 7 bases, V lost 3 bases, and 5 bases had no gene match. DNA of the CDR3: TGTGCCAGCAGCTTGTCTAGCGGGAGCGGCGGGGAGCTGTTTTTT. Translating gives CASSLSSGSGGELFF.

Worth noting for this clone: Other DNA variants within this sample encode the same CDR3. The chain uses TRBV30 and TRBJ2-2; D is possibly TRBD2 (7 bases). V was pared by 3 bases and J by 5 bases, with 10 bases between. In germline, CDR1 is GTSNPN, CDR2 SVGIG (reference sequence). The CDR3 totals 13 residues. The CDR3 DNA reads as TGTGCCTGGAGGAGGGGGGGAACCGGGGAGCTGTTTTTT. Amino acids: CAWRRGGTGELFF.

J is TRBJ1-5 and V is TRBV19; unclear D gene. V was clipped by 1 base and J by 7 bases, with 8 bases between them. CDR1 and CDR2 (germline): LNHDA, SQIVND (reference sequence). The CDR3 is 13 residues long. The CDR3 reads CASSIVRKQPQHF. CDR3 nucleotides: TGTGCCAGTAGTATAGTGCGGAAACAGCCCCAGCATTTT.

V and J are TRBV11-2 and TRBJ2-7, with 12 bases aligning to TRBD2. Germline-derived CDR1 and CDR2 are SGHAT and FQNNGV. J gave up 3 bases and V 5 bases, and 5 bases lay outside the gene matches. The CDR3 has 15 residues. Here the CDR3 DNA reads TGTGCCAGCAGCCCCAGACTAGCGGGAGACTACGAGCAGTACTTC. It encodes CASSPRLAGDYEQYF.

The chain joins TRBV27 to TRBJ2-1; 9 bases map to TRBD2. The CDR3 contains 18 residues. Trimming removed 2 bases from V and 2 bases from J; junction bases left unmatched: 10. Germline V gives CDR1 MNHEY, CDR2 SMNVEV (reference sequence). The CDR3 coding sequence is TGTGCCAGCAGTTTAATCCCTTTAGCGGGAGACACCTACAATGAGCAGTTCTTC. As protein: CASSLIPLAGDTYNEQFF.